This TCR beta chain was recorded in a study of shared clonotypes between healthy human individuals. The study's findings and limits: Memory subsets generally showed smaller estimated richness than naive subsets did.

Here immunoSEQ multiplex PCR was the method, and the copy in TCRdb shows in-frame clones only, minus some. The profile shows 550,000 to 850,000 clones, around two thirds of them singletons. This clone was observed a single time. The antigen is unknown. The sequence was obtained from a woman aged 30 to 39 in good health. The sample consisted of memory CD4+ T cells sorted from blood. As to subset: CD45RA-negative fraction.

CDR3 residues: CASSLTVGYEQYF. The CDR3 nucleotides are TGCGCCAGCAGCTTGACGGTCGGTTACGAGCAGTACTTC. The chain carries TRBV5-1 and TRBJ2-7, with D unresolved. The CDR3 loop spans 13 amino acids. CDR1 and CDR2 from the germline V gene are SGHRS and YFSETQ. The V end lost 1 base, the J end lost 4 bases, and 9 bases lay between the germline ends.